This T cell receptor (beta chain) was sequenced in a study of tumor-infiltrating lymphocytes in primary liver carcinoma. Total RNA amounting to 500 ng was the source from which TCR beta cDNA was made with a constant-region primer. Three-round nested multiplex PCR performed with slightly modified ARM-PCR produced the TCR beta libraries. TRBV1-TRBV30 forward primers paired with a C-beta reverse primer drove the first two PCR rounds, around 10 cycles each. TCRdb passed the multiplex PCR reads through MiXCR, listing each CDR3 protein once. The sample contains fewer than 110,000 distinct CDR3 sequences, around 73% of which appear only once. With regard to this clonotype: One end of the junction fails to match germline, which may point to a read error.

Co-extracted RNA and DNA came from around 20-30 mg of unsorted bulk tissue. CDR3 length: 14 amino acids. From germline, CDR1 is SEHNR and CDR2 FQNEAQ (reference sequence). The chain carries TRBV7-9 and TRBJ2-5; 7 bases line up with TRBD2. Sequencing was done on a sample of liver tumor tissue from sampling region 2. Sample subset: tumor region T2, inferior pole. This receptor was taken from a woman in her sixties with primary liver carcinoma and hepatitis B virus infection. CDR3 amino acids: CTSSLAGREETQYF. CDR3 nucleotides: TGTACCAGCAGCTTAGCGGGCAGGGAAGAGACCCAGTACTTC.